These 24 T cell receptor beta chains originate from one sample sequenced in a study of beta chain features in type 1 diabetes. Expressed TCRB transcripts were sequenced, since all the RNA that had been isolated was reverse transcribed. Profiled with immunoSEQ multiplex PCR; TCRdb holds only in-frame clones, not every one. The table has roughly 250,000 clones, around 68% seen once. Sample: naive CD4+ T cells from blood. Source of these receptors: a man aged 30 to 45 in good health.

The genes are TRBV25-1 and TRBJ1-2; TRBD1 aligns across 7 bases. The CDR3 loop spans 15 amino acids. CDR1 and CDR2 (germline): MGHDK, SYGVNS. The J segment lost 6 bases and the V segment lost 4 bases, leaving 11 bases of the junction unmatched. CDR3 in amino acids: CASSGRTGGADGYTF. In DNA form, the CDR3 reads TGTGCCAGCAGTGGACGGACAGGTGGCGCCGATGGCTACACCTTC.

The gene calls are TRBV30 and TRBJ1-1; D unclear. V dropped 3 bases and J dropped 2 bases, with 7 bases sitting between them. The CDR3 has 12 amino acids. In germline, CDR1 is GTSNPN, CDR2 SVGIG (reference sequence). CDR3 protein: CAWRWSNTEAFF. CDR3 nucleotide sequence: TGTGCCTGGAGATGGAGTAACACTGAAGCTTTCTTT.

This clone was seen a handful of times. The chain employs TRBV30 and TRBJ2-5, with D perhaps matching TRBD2 (5 bases). The germline V gene encodes CDR1 GTSNPN and CDR2 SVGIG (reference sequence). The CDR3 is 16 residues long. V shed 0 bases and J shed 0 bases, with 14 bases lying between them. CDR3 DNA: TGTGCCTGGAGTGTATTATTCCGGGATTACCAAGAGACCCAGTACTTC. It is translated as CAWSVLFRDYQETQYF. Variable domain in full (rest from reference TRBV30 and TRBJ2-5): SQTIHQWPATLVQPVGSPLSLECTVEGTSNPNLYWYRQAAGRGLQLLFYSVGIGQISSEVPQNLSASRPQDRQFILSSKKLLLSDSGFYLCAWSVLFRDYQETQYFGPGTRLLVL.

This rearrangement joins TRBV30 to TRBJ1-6, with 11 bases that match TRBD1. Germline V gene lookup returns CDR1 GTSNPN and CDR2 SVGIG (reference sequence). J was trimmed by 12 bases and V by 5 bases; bases with no gene match: 18. This CDR3 comprises 17 residues. CDR3 protein: CAWSGQGELPPRGPLHF. CDR3 nucleotides: TGTGCCTGGTCGGGACAGGGGGAGCTCCCTCCTAGGGGACCCCTCCACTTT.

The rearrangement links TRBV5-4 to TRBJ2-1; TRBD2 aligns across 14 bases. The germline V gene has CDR1 SGHNT and CDR2 YYREEE (reference sequence). Trimming cost V 0 bases and J 7 bases; bases outside gene matches: 3. This CDR3 is 16 amino acids long. CDR3 sequence: CASSLAGLAGVNEQFF. In DNA form, the CDR3 reads TGTGCCAGCAGCTTGGCGGGACTAGCGGGGGTGAATGAGCAGTTCTTC. Filled out from reference TRBV5-4 and TRBJ2-1, the complete variable domain reads ETGVTQSPTHLIKTRGQQVTLRCSSQSGHNTVSWYQQALGQGPQFIFQYYREEENGRGNFPPRFSGLQFPNYSSELNVNALELDDSALYLCASSLAGLAGVNEQFFGPGTRLTVL.

The chain employs TRBV29-1 and TRBJ1-1; tentatively, D is TRBD1 (6 bases). Deletions cut 5 bases from V and 7 bases from J, with 14 bases between. Looked up from germline, CDR1 is SQVTM and CDR2 is ANQGSEA. CDR3 length: 12 residues. CDR3 DNA: TGCAGCGTTTCACAGGGTAGGAATGAAGCTTTCTTT. The encoded protein is CSVSQGRNEAFF.

This clone was seen once. This rearrangement joins TRBV5-6 to TRBJ2-3; D is uncertain. The CDR3 runs to 13 residues. V dropped 4 bases and J dropped 1 base, with 7 bases sitting between them. Germline V gene data show CDR1 as SGHDT and CDR2 as YYEEEE. The chain's CDR3 is CASSAGRTDTQYF. CDR3 bases: TGTGCCAGCAGCGCAGGACGCACAGATACGCAGTATTTT.

The V call is TRBV6-6, the J call TRBJ2-5; 8 bases align to TRBD1. From germline, CDR1 is MNHNY and CDR2 SVGAGI (reference sequence). Trimming cost V 6 bases and J 5 bases; bases outside gene matches: 11. The CDR3 contains 15 residues. The CDR3 nucleotides read TGTGCCAGCAGAGTGGGGACAGGCGGGCCGGAGACCCAGTACTTC. It is translated as CASRVGTGGPETQYF.

The table lists this clone with a count of one. The chain links TRBV10-3 to TRBJ2-1; D not resolved. Trimming took 3 bases from V and 9 from J, leaving 12 bases between them. CDR3 size: 13 residues. Germline-derived CDR1 and CDR2 are ENHRY and SYGVKD. CDR3 nucleotides: TGTGCCATCAGTGACGTTCTTTTAAGTGAGCAGTTCTTC. Protein: CAISDVLLSEQFF.

The CDR3: CSVARLAGEQDTQYF. DNA of the CDR3: TGCAGCGTTGCCAGATTAGCGGGAGAACAAGATACGCAGTATTTT. The chain links TRBV29-1 to TRBJ2-3; TRBD2 aligns across 9 bases. Trimming took 4 bases from V and 5 from J; bases not matched to a gene: 10. In germline, CDR1 is SQVTM, CDR2 ANQGSEA. The CDR3 covers 15 residues.

This clone was recorded only once. V gene TRBV27 combines with J gene TRBJ2-3; 8 bases are a match to TRBD2. This CDR3 is 15 amino acids long. With V trimmed by 4 bases and J by 1 base, 4 bases remained unmatched. CDR1 MNHEY and CDR2 SMNVEV come from the germline V gene (reference sequence). CDR3 DNA sequence: TGTGCCAGCAGTTCTAGCGGGCATCGCACAGATACGCAGTATTTT. Residues: CASSSSGHRTDTQYF.

A few counts support this clone. Here the CDR3 reads CAISERGNQPQHF. Written as DNA, the CDR3 is TGTGCCATCAGTGAGAGGGGCAATCAGCCCCAGCATTTT. The rearrangement links TRBV10-3 to TRBJ1-5; D is undetermined. The CDR3 sequence is 13 residues long. V lost 2 bases, J lost 2 bases, and 4 bases lay in between. Germline V gene lookup returns CDR1 ENHRY and CDR2 SYGVKD.

The chain combines TRBV29-1 with TRBJ1-5; D gene uncertain. This CDR3 is 12 amino acids long. The germline V gene has CDR1 SQVTM and CDR2 ANQGSEA. V was pared by 4 bases and J by 4 bases, with 8 bases between. As DNA, the CDR3 is TGCAGCGTTGGGTTTCCAAATCAGCCCCAGCATTTT. Translation: CSVGFPNQPQHF.

The chain employs TRBV30 and TRBJ2-1, with 9 bases fitting TRBD2. This CDR3 is 14 amino acids long. V was clipped by 4 bases and J by 2 bases; unmatched bases: 3. Germline assignment: CDR1 GTSNPN and CDR2 SVGIG (reference sequence). In DNA, the CDR3 is TGTGCCTGGATGGGACTAGCTGCCTACAATGAGCAGTTCTTC. This sequence encodes CAWMGLAAYNEQFF.

This clone was observed a few times. The chain carries TRBV23-1 and TRBJ2-3, with 9 bases identical to TRBD2. TRBV23-1 is marked as an open reading frame, function uncertain. The CDR3 has 14 amino acids. With 6 bases clipped from V and 2 bases from J, the junction kept 3 bases outside the gene matches. CDR3 amino acids: CASSLAGLTDTQYF. In nucleotides, the CDR3 is TGCGCCAGCAGCCTAGCGGGGCTCACAGATACGCAGTATTTT.

The chain joins TRBV5-6 to TRBJ2-7; no clear D gene. Trimming removed 0 bases at V and 6 bases at J, with 13 bases between. The CDR3 has 14 residues. The V gene's germline CDR1 is SGHDT and CDR2 YYEEEE. Written as DNA, the CDR3 is TGTGCCAGCAGCTTGGCCTTGGTTGCTGGCGAGCAGTACTTC. Translation: CASSLALVAGEQYF.

This clone has only one observation. V is TRBV2 and J is TRBJ1-1; the match to TRBD1 covers 11 bases. Germline V gene sequence: CDR1 SNHLY, CDR2 FYNNEI. Unmatched junction bases numbered 5, after V lost 10 bases and J lost 1 base. CDR3 size: 14 residues. CDR3 loop: CATGQGASNTEAFF. In nucleotides, the CDR3 is TGTGCCACCGGACAGGGGGCCTCGAACACTGAAGCTTTCTTT.

The V and J genes are TRBV29-1 and TRBJ2-4, with 7 nucleotides matching TRBD1. With V trimmed by 2 bases and J by 15 bases, 10 bases remained unmatched. The CDR3 is made up of 12 amino acids. The germline V gene encodes CDR1 SQVTM and CDR2 ANQGSEA. The DNA of the CDR3 is TGCAGCGTTGAAAGACAGGGCGCCCGTCCGTACTTC. Amino acids: CSVERQGARPYF.

The rearrangement uses TRBV30 and TRBJ1-2; D remains ambiguous. The CDR3 runs 11 residues. V was pared by 3 bases and J by 8 bases, with 10 bases between. The germline V gene encodes CDR1 GTSNPN and CDR2 SVGIG (reference sequence). The chain's CDR3 is CAWSSDGGYTF. The CDR3 DNA reads TGTGCCTGGAGCTCGGACGGCGGCTACACCTTC.

The V call is TRBV7-2, the J call TRBJ2-1; 7 nucleotides line up with TRBD2. The CDR3 runs to 15 residues. In germline, CDR1 is SGHTA, CDR2 FQGNSA. The junction had 7 bases not matched to a gene; V was cut back by 6 bases and J by 2 bases. The CDR3 DNA is TGTGCCAGCAGTCTGGCGGGAGTACCCTACAATGAGCAGTTCTTC. It specifies CASSLAGVPYNEQFF. Looking up the rest from reference TRBV7-2 and TRBJ2-1 gives the full variable domain: GAGVSQSPSNKVTEKGKDVELRCDPISGHTALYWYRQSLGQGLEFLIYFQGNSAPDKSGLPSDRFSAERTGGSVSTLTIQRTQQEDSAVYLCASSLAGVPYNEQFFGPGTRLTVL.

The rearrangement links TRBV30 to TRBJ2-3; no reliable D call. The germline V gene encodes CDR1 GTSNPN and CDR2 SVGIG (reference sequence). The length of the CDR3 is 12 residues. V shed 3 bases and J shed 13 bases, with 17 bases lying between them. CDR3 in DNA: TGTGCCTGGAGCCCCATTCGGTCGGTGGAGTATTTT. Protein sequence: CAWSPIRSVEYF.

The V and J genes are TRBV30 and TRBJ1-1; D is uncertain. Trimming removed 4 bases at V and 0 bases at J, with 9 bases between. The CDR3 extends over 13 amino acids. Germline-derived CDR1 and CDR2 are GTSNPN and SVGIG (reference sequence). The CDR3 DNA follows: TGTGCCTGGAACCCCCTTTTGAACACTGAAGCTTTCTTT. Translation gives CAWNPLLNTEAFF.

This clone was detected a few times. The genes are TRBV19 and TRBJ2-1; 12 bases fit TRBD2. J lost 9 bases, V lost 5 bases, and 11 bases had no gene match. Germline CDR1 and CDR2: LNHDA and SQIVND (reference sequence). The CDR3 sequence is 16 residues long. The CDR3 DNA reads as TGTGCCAGTAGTGTAACGACTAGCGGGAGTACAGTTGAGCAGTTCTTC. This gives the protein CASSVTTSGSTVEQFF. Together with reference TRBV19 and TRBJ2-1, the CDR3 gives the full variable domain: DGGITQSPKYLFRKEGQNVTLSCEQNLNHDAMYWYRQDPGQGLRLIYYSQIVNDFQKGDIAEGYSVSREKKESFPLTVTSAQKNPTAFYLCASSVTTSGSTVEQFFGPGTRLTVL.

The V gene is TRBV15, the J gene TRBJ2-3; 10 bases align to TRBD2. This CDR3 is 18 amino acids long. The junction had 10 bases not matched to a gene; V was cut back by 3 bases and J by 1 base. CDR1 is LNHNV, CDR2 YYDKDF, per germline (reference sequence). DNA of the CDR3: TGTGCCACCAGCAGGCCTTCGACTAGCGGGCGCCGCACAGATACGCAGTATTTT. It specifies CATSRPSTSGRRTDTQYF.